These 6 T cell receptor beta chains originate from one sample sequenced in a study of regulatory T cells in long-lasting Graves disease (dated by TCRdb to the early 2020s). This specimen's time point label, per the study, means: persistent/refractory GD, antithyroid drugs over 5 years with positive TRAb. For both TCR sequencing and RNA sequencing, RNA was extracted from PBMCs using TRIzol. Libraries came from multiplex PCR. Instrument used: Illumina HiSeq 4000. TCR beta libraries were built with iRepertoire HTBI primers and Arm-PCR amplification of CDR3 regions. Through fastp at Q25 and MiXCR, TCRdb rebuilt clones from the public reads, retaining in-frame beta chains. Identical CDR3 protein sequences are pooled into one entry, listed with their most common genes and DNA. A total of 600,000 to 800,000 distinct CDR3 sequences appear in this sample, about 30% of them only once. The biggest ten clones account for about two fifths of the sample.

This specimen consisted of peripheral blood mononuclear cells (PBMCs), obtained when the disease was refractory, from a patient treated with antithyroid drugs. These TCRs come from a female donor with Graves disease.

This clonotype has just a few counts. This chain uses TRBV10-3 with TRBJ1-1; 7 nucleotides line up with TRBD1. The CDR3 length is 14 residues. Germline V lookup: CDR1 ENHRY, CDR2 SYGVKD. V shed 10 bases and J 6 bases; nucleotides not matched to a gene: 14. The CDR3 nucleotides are TGTGCCAGCGACAGGGAGGGGCGAACCTCTGAAGCTTTCTTT. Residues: CASDREGRTSEAFF.

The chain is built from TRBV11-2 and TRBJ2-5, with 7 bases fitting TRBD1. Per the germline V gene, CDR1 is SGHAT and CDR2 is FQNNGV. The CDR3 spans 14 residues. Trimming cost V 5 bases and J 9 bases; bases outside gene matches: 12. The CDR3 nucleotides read TGTGCCAGCAGCCCCCGGGACAGCCGTCGGGCCCAGTACTTC. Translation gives CASSPRDSRRAQYF.

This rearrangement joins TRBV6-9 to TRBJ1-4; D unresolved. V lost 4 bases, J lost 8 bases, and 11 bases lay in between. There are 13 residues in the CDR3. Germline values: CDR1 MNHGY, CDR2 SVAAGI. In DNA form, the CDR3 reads TGTGCCAGCAGTTCACAGCTAGCGGAAAAACTGTTTTTT. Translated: CASSSQLAEKLFF.

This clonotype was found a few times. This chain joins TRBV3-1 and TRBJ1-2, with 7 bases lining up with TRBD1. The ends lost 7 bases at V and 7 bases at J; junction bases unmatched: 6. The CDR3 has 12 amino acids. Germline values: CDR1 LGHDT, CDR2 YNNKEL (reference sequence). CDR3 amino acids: CASKTGRGGYTF. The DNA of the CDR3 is TGTGCCAGCAAGACAGGGAGGGGTGGCTACACCTTC.

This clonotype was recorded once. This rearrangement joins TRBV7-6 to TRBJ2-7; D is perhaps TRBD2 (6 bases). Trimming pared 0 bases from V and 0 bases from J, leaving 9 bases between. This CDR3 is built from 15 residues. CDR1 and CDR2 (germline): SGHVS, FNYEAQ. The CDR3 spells CASSLAGGHSYEQYF. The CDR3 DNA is TGTGCCAGCAGCTTAGCGGGAGGCCACTCCTACGAGCAGTACTTC.

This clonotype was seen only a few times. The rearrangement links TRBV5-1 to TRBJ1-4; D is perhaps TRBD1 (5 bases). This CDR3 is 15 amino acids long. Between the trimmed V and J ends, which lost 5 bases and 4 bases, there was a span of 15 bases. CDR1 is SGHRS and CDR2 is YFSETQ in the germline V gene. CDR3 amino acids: CASSLTGKNNEKLFF. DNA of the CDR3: TGCGCCAGCAGTCTAACAGGCAAGAATAATGAAAAACTGTTTTTT.